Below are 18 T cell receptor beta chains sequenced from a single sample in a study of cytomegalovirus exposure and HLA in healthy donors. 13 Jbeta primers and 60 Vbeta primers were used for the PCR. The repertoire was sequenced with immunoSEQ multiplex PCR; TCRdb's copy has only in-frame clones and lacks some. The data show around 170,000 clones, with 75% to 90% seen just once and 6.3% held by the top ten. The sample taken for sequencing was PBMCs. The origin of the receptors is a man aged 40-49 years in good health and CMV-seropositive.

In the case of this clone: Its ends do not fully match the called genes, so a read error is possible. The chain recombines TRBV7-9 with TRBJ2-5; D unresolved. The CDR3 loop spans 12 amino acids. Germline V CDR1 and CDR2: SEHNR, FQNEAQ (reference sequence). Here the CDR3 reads CSSSLFGETQYF. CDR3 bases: TGTTCCAGCAGCTTATTCGGAGAGACCCAGTACTTC.

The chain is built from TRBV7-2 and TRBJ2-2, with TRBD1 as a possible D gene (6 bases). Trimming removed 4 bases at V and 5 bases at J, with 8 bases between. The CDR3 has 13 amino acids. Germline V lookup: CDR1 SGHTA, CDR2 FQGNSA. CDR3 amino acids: CASSYRETGELFF. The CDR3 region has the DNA TGTGCCAGCAGCTACAGGGAGACCGGGGAGCTGTTTTTT.

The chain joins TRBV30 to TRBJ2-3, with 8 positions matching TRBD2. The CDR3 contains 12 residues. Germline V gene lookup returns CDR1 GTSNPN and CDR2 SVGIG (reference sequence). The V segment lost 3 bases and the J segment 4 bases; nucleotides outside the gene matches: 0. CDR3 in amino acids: CAWSGGADTQYF. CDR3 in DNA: TGTGCCTGGAGCGGGGGGGCAGATACGCAGTATTTT.

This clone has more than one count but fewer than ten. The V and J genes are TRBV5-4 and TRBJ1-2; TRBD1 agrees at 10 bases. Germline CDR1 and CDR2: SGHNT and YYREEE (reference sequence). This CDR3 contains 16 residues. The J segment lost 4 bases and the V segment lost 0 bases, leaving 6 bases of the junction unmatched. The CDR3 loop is CASSLGQGARVYGYTF. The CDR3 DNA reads TGTGCCAGCAGCTTGGGACAGGGGGCGCGAGTCTATGGCTACACCTTC.

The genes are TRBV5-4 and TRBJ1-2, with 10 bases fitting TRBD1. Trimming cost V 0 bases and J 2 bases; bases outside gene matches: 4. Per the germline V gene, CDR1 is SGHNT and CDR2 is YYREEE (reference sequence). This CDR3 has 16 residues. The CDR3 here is CASSLGAGQGNYGYTF. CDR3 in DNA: TGTGCCAGCAGCTTGGGCGCGGGACAGGGGAACTATGGCTACACCTTC.

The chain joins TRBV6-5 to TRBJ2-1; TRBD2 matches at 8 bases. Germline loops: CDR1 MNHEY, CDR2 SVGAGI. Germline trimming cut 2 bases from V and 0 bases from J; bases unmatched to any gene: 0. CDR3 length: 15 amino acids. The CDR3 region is CASSYTSGSYNEQFF. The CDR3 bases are TGTGCCAGCAGTTACACTAGCGGCTCCTACAATGAGCAGTTCTTC.

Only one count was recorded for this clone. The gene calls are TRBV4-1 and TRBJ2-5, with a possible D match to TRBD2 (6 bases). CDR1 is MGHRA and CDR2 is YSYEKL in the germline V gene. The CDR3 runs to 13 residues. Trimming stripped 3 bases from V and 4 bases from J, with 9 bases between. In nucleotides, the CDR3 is TGCGCCAGCAGCCAGGGGCGGGGAGAGACCCAGTACTTC. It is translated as CASSQGRGETQYF.

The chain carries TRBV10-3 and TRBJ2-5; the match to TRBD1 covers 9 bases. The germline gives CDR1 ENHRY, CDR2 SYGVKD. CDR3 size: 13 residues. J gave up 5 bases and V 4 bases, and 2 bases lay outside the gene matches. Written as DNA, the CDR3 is TGTGCCATCAGTGGGGACAGGGATGAGACCCAGTACTTC. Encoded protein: CAISGDRDETQYF.

The CDR3 DNA sequence: TGTGCCAGCAGCTTACTAGCGGGGTACGAGCAGTACTTC. Amino acids: CASSLLAGYEQYF. The chain links TRBV7-2 to TRBJ2-7; 9 bases align to TRBD2. Germline lookup yields CDR1 SGHTA and CDR2 FQGNSA. CDR3 length: 13 residues. Trimming removed 2 bases from V and 4 bases from J; junction bases left unmatched: 0.

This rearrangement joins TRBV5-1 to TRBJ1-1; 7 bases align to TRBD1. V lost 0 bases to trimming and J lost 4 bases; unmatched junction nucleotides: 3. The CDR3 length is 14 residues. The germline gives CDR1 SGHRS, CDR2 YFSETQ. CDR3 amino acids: CASSLETGFTEAFF. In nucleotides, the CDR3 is TGCGCCAGCAGCTTGGAGACAGGGTTCACTGAAGCTTTCTTT.

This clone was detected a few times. CDR3 nucleotides: TGTGCCAGCAGCTCTCCTGGACAGGTTGGCACAGATACGCAGTATTTT. This encodes CASSSPGQVGTDTQYF. The V gene is TRBV7-9, the J gene TRBJ2-3; 7 bases line up with TRBD1. The CDR3 is 16 amino acids. Germline loops: CDR1 SEHNR, CDR2 FQNEAQ (reference sequence). V lost 4 bases to trimming and J lost 1 base; unmatched junction nucleotides: 8. The complete variable domain, with remaining parts taken from reference TRBV7-9 and TRBJ2-3, reads DTGVSQNPRHKITKRGQNVTFRCDPISEHNRLYWYRQTLGQGPEFLTYFQNEAQLEKSRLLSDRFSAERPKGSFSTLEIQRTEQGDSAMYLCASSSPGQVGTDTQYFGPGTRLTVL.

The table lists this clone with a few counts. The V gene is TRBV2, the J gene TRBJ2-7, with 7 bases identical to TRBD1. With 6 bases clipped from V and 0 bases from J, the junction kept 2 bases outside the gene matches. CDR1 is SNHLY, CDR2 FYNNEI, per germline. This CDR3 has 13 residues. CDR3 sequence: CASRWDSSYEQYF. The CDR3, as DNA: TGTGCCAGCAGGTGGGACAGCTCCTACGAGCAGTACTTC.

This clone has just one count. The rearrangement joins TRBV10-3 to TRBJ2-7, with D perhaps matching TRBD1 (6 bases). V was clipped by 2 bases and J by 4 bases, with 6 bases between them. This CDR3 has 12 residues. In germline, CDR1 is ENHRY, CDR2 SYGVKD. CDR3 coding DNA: TGTGCCATCAGTGAGGGACAGTACGAGCAGTACTTC. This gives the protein CAISEGQYEQYF.

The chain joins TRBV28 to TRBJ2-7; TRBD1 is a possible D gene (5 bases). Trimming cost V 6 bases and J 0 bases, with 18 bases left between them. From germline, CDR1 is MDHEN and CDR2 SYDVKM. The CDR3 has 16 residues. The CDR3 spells CASRGVVGPRSYEQYF. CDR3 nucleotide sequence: TGTGCCAGCAGAGGGGTAGTCGGGCCCCGCTCCTACGAGCAGTACTTC. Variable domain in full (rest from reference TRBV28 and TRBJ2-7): DVKVTQSSRYLVKRTGEKVFLECVQDMDHENMFWYRQDPGLGLRLIYFSYDVKMKEKGDIPEGYSVSREKKERFSLILESASTNQTSMYLCASRGVVGPRSYEQYFGPGTRLTVT.

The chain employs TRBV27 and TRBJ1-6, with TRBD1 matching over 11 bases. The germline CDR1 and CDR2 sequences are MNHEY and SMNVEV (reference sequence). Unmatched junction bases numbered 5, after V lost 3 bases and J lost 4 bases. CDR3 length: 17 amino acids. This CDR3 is CASSLVGQGVYNSPLHF. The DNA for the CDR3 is TGTGCCAGCAGTTTGGTGGGACAGGGGGTGTATAATTCACCCCTCCACTTT.

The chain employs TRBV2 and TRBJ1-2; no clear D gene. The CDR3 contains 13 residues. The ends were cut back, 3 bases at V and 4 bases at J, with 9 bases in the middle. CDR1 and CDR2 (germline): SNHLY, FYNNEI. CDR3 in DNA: TGTGCCAGCAGTGAGGTGCGGATCTATGGCTACACCTTC. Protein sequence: CASSEVRIYGYTF.

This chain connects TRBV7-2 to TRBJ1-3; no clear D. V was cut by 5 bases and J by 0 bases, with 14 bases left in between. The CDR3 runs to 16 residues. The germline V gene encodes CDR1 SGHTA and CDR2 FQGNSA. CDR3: CASSPIARDSGNTIYF. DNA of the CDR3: TGTGCCAGCAGCCCGATCGCGCGGGACTCTGGAAACACCATATATTTT.

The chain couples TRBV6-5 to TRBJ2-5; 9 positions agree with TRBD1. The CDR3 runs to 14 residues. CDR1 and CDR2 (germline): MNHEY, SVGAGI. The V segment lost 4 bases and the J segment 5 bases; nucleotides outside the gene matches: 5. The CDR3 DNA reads TGTGCCAGCAGTTCACCGGACAGGGGTGAGACCCAGTACTTC. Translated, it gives CASSSPDRGETQYF.